These 21 T cell receptor beta chains were sequenced from one sample in a study of T cells in women clearing cervical HPV infection. Sequenced by immunoSEQ multiplex PCR; TCRdb stores in-frame clones only, minus some. Its clone listing holds about 33,000 clones. Sequenced input: blood buffy coat. Every receptor here comes from a woman between 18 and 75 years old with a cervical HPV16 infection that either progressed to CIN3+ or cleared (not recorded which).

On this clone itself: Read sequence stops 3 residues before the CDR3 end, and the germline J gene provides the missing end. The chain has TRBV19 and TRBJ2-5; 7 bases are shared with TRBD2. Trimming removed 4 bases from V and 0 bases from J; junction bases left unmatched: 8. Germline assignment: CDR1 LNHDA and CDR2 SQIVND (reference sequence). This CDR3 has 16 residues. Incomplete CDR3 DNA: TGTGCCAGTAGTAGTCCCCCTAGCGGAAACCAAGAGACC. It encodes CASSSPPSGNQET. The entire CDR3 protein reads CASSSPPSGNQETQYF.

Remarks on this clone: The CDR3 end falls 3 residues outside the read, so it is completed with the germline J gene. The rearrangement uses TRBV19 and TRBJ2-4, with 7 nucleotides matching TRBD1. CDR1 LNHDA and CDR2 SQIVND come from the germline V gene (reference sequence). There are 12 residues in the CDR3. CDR3 bases read: TGTGCCACCGGACAGGTTAACTATGGT. The encoded protein is CATGQVNYG. The full CDR3 protein reads CATGQVNYGQYF.

Partial CDR3 DNA: TGCGCCAGCAGCTCCCTCCCCACTAGCCCAGAGACC. Translation gives CASSSLPTSPET. The whole CDR3 sequence is CASSSLPTSPETQYF. The rearrangement joins TRBV5-1 to TRBJ2-5; D perhaps matches TRBD2 (6 bases). The read stops 3 residues short of the end of the CDR3; the missing end is completed from the germline J gene. The CDR3 has 15 residues. Germline lookup yields CDR1 SGHRS and CDR2 YFSETQ. The V gene lost 3 bases and the J gene lost 4 bases, with 16 bases spanning the gap.

CDR3 bases read: TGTGCCAGCAGTCGACGGGGGACAGGGGTCCCCTACAATGAG. This encodes CASSRRGTGVPYNE. The whole CDR3 region reads CASSRRGTGVPYNEQFF. The rearrangement joins TRBV6-2 or TRBV6-3 to TRBJ2-1, with TRBD1 matching over 10 bases. The read finishes 3 residues shy of the CDR3 end, and the germline J gene is used to complete it. Germline assignment: CDR1 MNHEY and CDR2 SVGEGT. This CDR3 comprises 17 residues. Losses at the gene ends were 5 bases for V and 2 bases for J; bases not matched to a gene: 9.

As concerns this clone: The CDR3 extends 3 residues past the end of the read, so its final part is completed from the germline J gene. V usage is TRBV20-1 and J usage is TRBJ1-2; weak D call: TRBD1 (5 bases). Germline CDR1 reads DFQATT; CDR2 reads SNEGSKA (reference sequence). The CDR3 length is 12 residues. CDR3 amino acids: CSARVRVGDYTF. Partial CDR3 DNA: TGCAGTGCTAGGGTCAGGGTTGGGGAC.

Comments on this clone: Read data end 3 residues before the CDR3 end; the end is taken from the germline J gene. The chain links TRBV28 to TRBJ2-1; the D gene is possibly TRBD1 (6 bases). This CDR3 has 14 amino acids. The germline gives CDR1 MDHEN, CDR2 SYDVKM. V lost 3 bases and J 9 bases, leaving 15 bases between the germline ends. The covered CDR3 bases are TGTGCCAGCAGTTTTAACAGGGCCCCTAGTGAG. Its translation is CASSFNRAPSE. The entire CDR3 reads CASSFNRAPSEQFF. Combining the CDR3 with reference TRBV28 and TRBJ2-1 gives the whole variable domain DVKVTQSSRYLVKRTGEKVFLECVQDMDHENMFWYRQDPGLGLRLIYFSYDVKMKEKGDIPEGYSVSREKKERFSLILESASTNQTSMYLCASSFNRAPSEQFFGPGTRLTVL.

Concerning this clone itself: The CDR3 extends 3 residues past the end of the read, so its final part is completed from the germline J gene. This chain connects TRBV20-1 to TRBJ1-4; the D is unclear. CDR3 size: 14 residues. V was shortened by 6 bases and J by 0 bases, with 11 bases between the two germline ends. From germline, CDR1 is DFQATT and CDR2 SNEGSKA (reference sequence). The CDR3 loop is CSALHSATNEKLFF. CDR3 DNA, as far as it was read: TGCAGTGCGCTACACAGTGCAACTAATGAAAAA.

Note on this clone: The CDR3 extends 3 residues past the end of the read, so its final part is completed from the germline J gene. The J gene is TRBJ2-3, the V gene TRBV18; D not certain. The CDR3 totals 15 residues. CDR1 and CDR2 (germline): KGHSH, LQKENI. The CDR3 sequence: CASSPSNSLNQPQYF. The CDR3 DNA, read in part, is TGTGCCAGCTCACCATCGAACAGTCTCAATCAGCCG.

With respect to this clone: The CDR3 end is not reached by the read, which stops 3 residues before it; the germline J gene fills it in. The chain uses TRBV2 and TRBJ1-2, with TRBD1 matching 7 bases. This CDR3 spans 14 amino acids. Trimming took 5 bases from V and 6 from J; bases not matched to a gene: 9. CDR1 and CDR2 (germline): SNHLY, FYNNEI. The CDR3: CASSPGDRVNGYTF. The covered CDR3 bases are TGTGCCAGCAGTCCTGGAGACAGGGTAAATGGC.

Details on this clone: With the read ending 3 residues before the CDR3 end, the germline J gene is used to fill in that end. The V gene is TRBV13, the J gene TRBJ2-6; D is unclear. Trimming removed 5 bases at V and 0 bases at J, with 8 bases between. The CDR3 is 15 amino acids. Germline loops: CDR1 PRHDT, CDR2 FYEKMQ (reference sequence). This CDR3 is CASSTQDSGANVLTF. Incomplete CDR3 DNA: TGTGCCAGCAGCACGCAGGACTCTGGGGCCAACGTC.

A note on this clone: The sequenced fragment ends 3 residues before the CDR3 boundary, so the rest is inferred from the germline J gene. V is TRBV13 and J is TRBJ2-5; TRBD1 is a possible D gene (5 bases). Germline CDR1 PRHDT, CDR2 FYEKMQ (reference sequence). This CDR3 has 14 residues. Trimming removed 0 bases at V and 1 base at J, with 6 bases between. Partial CDR3 DNA: TGTGCCAGCAGCTTAGGGGACACCCAAGAGACC. Its translation: CASSLGDTQET. The CDR3 reads in full as CASSLGDTQETQYF.

For this clone: The observed sequence ends 3 residues before the CDR3 terminus, with the missing tail filled in from the germline J gene. V is TRBV6-1 and J is TRBJ2-3; a possible D gene is TRBD1 (5 bases). The CDR3 extends over 15 amino acids. The V gene's germline CDR1 is MNHNS and CDR2 SASEGT. Trimming left V 5 bases short and J 0 bases short, with 12 bases between. The sequenced CDR3 bases are TGTGCCAGCAGTAAAGGGGCAAGTAGCACAGATACG. Translation gives CASSKGASSTDT. The entire CDR3 sequence reads CASSKGASSTDTQYF.

In regard to this clone: Read data end 3 residues before the CDR3 end; the end is taken from the germline J gene. The gene calls are TRBV19 and TRBJ1-6; 11 nucleotides agree with TRBD1. CDR1 and CDR2 (germline): LNHDA, SQIVND (reference sequence). This CDR3 has 15 residues. After removal of 6 bases from V and 11 bases from J, the junction contained 9 bases not matched to a gene. Partial CDR3 DNA: TGTGCCAGTAGGTCCGGGACAGGGGGGTATCCACCC. Amino acids: CASRSGTGGYPP. From start to end, the CDR3 is CASRSGTGGYPPLHF.

A note on this clone: From the germline J gene comes the end of the CDR3, since the read stops 3 residues before it. This chain joins TRBV7-9 and TRBJ2-3; the match to TRBD1 covers 7 bases. V was clipped by 2 bases and J by 8 bases; unmatched bases: 4. The CDR3 loop spans 13 amino acids. CDR1 is SEHNR and CDR2 is FQNEAQ in the germline V gene (reference sequence). The DNA read from the CDR3 is TGTGCCAGCAGCTTAAAGGGGGCCGTTACG. Its translation is CASSLKGAVT. The whole CDR3 protein reads CASSLKGAVTQYF.

A remark on this clone: Coverage ceases 3 residues before the CDR3 finishes, and the germline J gene fills in the end. This sequence joins TRBV5-6 and TRBJ2-7, with D unresolved. The CDR3 sequence is 12 residues long. V lost 0 bases, J lost 4 bases, and 5 bases lay in between. Germline V gives CDR1 SGHDT, CDR2 YYEEEE. CDR3 in amino acids: CASSLGGYEQYF. CDR3 DNA (partial): TGTGCCAGCAGCTTGGGCGGATACGAG.

Points on this clone: The read halts 3 residues ahead of the CDR3 end, with the missing end drawn from the germline J gene. The chain uses TRBV14 and TRBJ2-6; perhaps TRBD2 as D (5 bases). The V and J ends lost 6 bases and 0 bases respectively, with 15 bases between them. This CDR3 spans 17 amino acids. The germline CDR1 and CDR2 sequences are SGHDN and FVKESK. Incomplete CDR3 DNA: TGTGCCAGCAGTCGGGGTTTCGGTAGCTCTGGGGCCAACGTC. Translation gives CASSRGFGSSGANV. The entire CDR3 is CASSRGFGSSGANVLTF.

Remarks on this clone: The read ends 3 residues before the CDR3 terminus; that terminus is restored from the germline J gene. The J gene is TRBJ1-2, the V gene TRBV5-4, with 7 nucleotides matching TRBD1. The CDR3 has 14 amino acids. V shed 0 bases, J shed 7 bases, and the junction held 6 bases outside the gene matches. Germline V gene data show CDR1 as SGHNT and CDR2 as YYREEE (reference sequence). Partial CDR3 DNA: TGTGCCAGCAGCTTGGAGGGGGCAGCTCGTGGC. It encodes CASSLEGAARG. The CDR3 as a whole reads CASSLEGAARGYTF.

Note on this clone: The CDR3 end lies 3 residues beyond the end of the read and is filled in from the germline J gene. V is TRBV20-1 and J is TRBJ2-4, with 7 bases identical to TRBD1. In germline, CDR1 is DFQATT, CDR2 SNEGSKA (reference sequence). The CDR3 has 17 amino acids. V lost 6 bases and J lost 0; bases outside the gene matches: 14. The CDR3 is CSANRGLNQVAKNIQYF. Partial CDR3 DNA: TGCAGTGCAAACAGGGGATTGAACCAGGTAGCCAAAAACATT.

On this clone itself: Read sequence stops 3 residues before the CDR3 end, and the germline J gene provides the missing end. The chain combines TRBV20-1 with TRBJ2-3, with TRBD2 matching 8 bases. Germline assignment: CDR1 DFQATT and CDR2 SNEGSKA (reference sequence). There are 15 residues in the CDR3. The V and J ends lost 0 bases and 5 bases, in that order; junction bases with no gene match: 7. CDR3: CSARDGSGGIDTQYF. CDR3 DNA, as far as it was read: TGCAGTGCTAGAGATGGAAGCGGGGGAATAGATACG.

Comment on this clone: The read gets to within 3 residues of the CDR3 end, and the germline J gene fills in the rest. The rearrangement links TRBV5-1 to TRBJ2-5; TRBD1 is a possible D gene (6 bases). V was cut by 0 bases and J by 1 base, with 7 bases left in between. This CDR3 contains 14 residues. Germline CDR1 SGHRS, CDR2 YFSETQ. The CDR3 protein is CASSLGGGQETQYF. CDR3 DNA (partial): TGCGCCAGCAGCTTGGGAGGGGGCCAAGAGACC.

In regard to this clone: Germline and junction disagree at one end, which may indicate a read error. The CDR3 end falls 3 residues outside the read, so it is completed with the germline J gene. The chain recombines TRBV7-2 with TRBJ2-3; TRBD2 matches at 9 bases. The CDR3 extends over 18 amino acids. Germline V gene data show CDR1 as SGHTA and CDR2 as FQGNSA. CDR3 bases read: TGTGCCAGCGGCTTAGCGAGTCTGGGCGGGGGGGCTCAAGAGACG. Its translation: CASGLASLGGGAQET. The whole CDR3 sequence is CASGLASLGGGAQETQYF.